The rows below give T cell receptor beta chains drawn from one sample of a study of CD8 T cells in ankylosing spondylitis. TCRdb reprocessed the 5' RACE reads with MiXCR, giving one entry per CDR3 protein. Of approximately 260,000 distinct CDR3 sequences in the sample, approximately 20% were seen once. Material: blood, either unsorted or a sorted T cell fraction (not recorded which). These receptors all come from a male donor with ankylosing spondylitis or in good health (not recorded which). Both conserved end residues are part of each CDR3. D genes are given only for firm matches. Size is stated for part of the rows, as once, few or many counts, or as a class when the clone is expanded.

v_gene	len	d_gene	j_gene	abundance	CDR3aa	CDR3nt
TRBV29-1	12	.	TRBJ2-7	few	CSVYGSSYEQYF	TGCAGCGTTTATGGCAGCTCCTACGAGCAGTACTTC
TRBV5-6	16	.	TRBJ2-5	.	CASSLAAGRSQETQYF	TGTGCCAGCAGCTTGGCGGCAGGGCGCTCCCAAGAGACCCAGTACTTC
TRBV6-1	14	.	TRBJ2-3	.	CASRGSGTSDTQYF	TGTGCCAGCAGGGGCTCCGGGACATCGGATACGCAGTATTTT
TRBV7-9	15	TRBD2	TRBJ2-5	.	CASSSAGGPRETQYF	TGTGCCAGCAGTTCTGCGGGAGGTCCGCGGGAGACCCAGTACTTC
TRBV4-3	17	.	TRBJ2-2	few	CASSQVGVLGGTGELFF	TGCGCCAGCAGCCAAGTCGGGGTACTAGGAGGCACCGGGGAGCTGTTTTTT
TRBV7-9	15	TRBD1	TRBJ2-1	.	CASSEGQGAYNEQFF	TGTGCCAGCAGTGAGGGGCAGGGGGCTTACAATGAGCAGTTCTTC
TRBV12-3/TRBV12-4	14	.	TRBJ2-7	.	CASSLGQTAYEQYF	TGTGCCAGCAGTCTCGGACAGACCGCCTACGAGCAGTACTTC
TRBV7-2	17	TRBD2	TRBJ2-1	few	CASSLALLRAGGDEQFF	TGTGCCAGCAGCTTAGCCCTTCTCCGAGCGGGAGGCGATGAGCAGTTCTTC
TRBV9	17	.	TRBJ2-1	few	CASSVARRPSSYNEQFF	TGTGCCAGCAGCGTAGCTAGGAGGCCGAGCTCCTACAATGAGCAGTTCTTC
TRBV11-2	13	.	TRBJ1-6	few	CASSLDLGSPLHF	TGTGCCAGCAGCTTAGATTTGGGTTCACCCCTCCACTTT
TRBV6-4	14	.	TRBJ2-2	.	CASARLANTGELFF	TGTGCCAGCGCCAGACTAGCGAACACCGGGGAGCTGTTTTTT
TRBV11-2	15	TRBD1	TRBJ2-7	.	CASSWDRESSYEQYF	TGTGCCAGCAGCTGGGACAGGGAAAGCTCCTACGAGCAGTACTTC
TRBV4-2	21	TRBD2	TRBJ2-2	few	CASSQKRKNPSGYANTGELFF	TGTGCCAGCAGCCAAAAACGCAAGAACCCTAGCGGGTACGCGAACACCGGGGAGCTGTTTTTT
TRBV5-1	15	.	TRBJ2-1	few	CASSLVSGPGSEQFF	TGCGCCAGCAGCTTGGTTAGCGGACCAGGGAGTGAGCAGTTCTTC
TRBV7-9	14	TRBD1	TRBJ1-4	.	CASSLTGTNEKLFF	TGTGCCAGCAGCTTGACAGGGACTAATGAAAAACTGTTTTTT
TRBV6-2/TRBV6-3	13	TRBD2	TRBJ2-7	few	CASSQITSEQQYF	TGTGCCAGCAGCCAAATCACTAGCGAACAGCAGTACTTC
TRBV7-3	14	.	TRBJ2-7	.	CASSLTGLGYEQYF	TGTGCCAGCAGCTTAACGGGACTGGGCTACGAGCAGTACTTC
TRBV20-1	14	.	TRBJ2-1	.	CSYEGGGSYNEQFF	TGCAGCTACGAGGGGGGGGGCTCCTACAATGAGCAGTTCTTC
TRBV5-1	17	TRBD1	TRBJ2-7	many	CASSLNPGTGVSYEQYF	TGCGCCAGCAGCTTGAACCCCGGGACAGGGGTATCCTACGAGCAGTACTTC
TRBV2	13	.	TRBJ1-5	few	CASVGGRNQPQHF	TGTGCCAGCGTCGGGGGGAGGAATCAGCCCCAGCATTTT
TRBV25-1	15	.	TRBJ2-5	few	CASSESGSVQETQYF	TGTGCCAGCAGTGAATCGGGGTCAGTCCAAGAGACCCAGTACTTC
TRBV12-3/TRBV12-4	13	TRBD1	TRBJ1-2	.	CASSFRTGYGYTF	TGTGCCAGCAGTTTTCGGACAGGGTATGGCTACACCTTC
TRBV4-1	11	.	TRBJ2-7	.	CASSDYYEQYF	TGCGCCAGCAGCGATTACTACGAGCAGTACTTC
TRBV12-3/TRBV12-4	12	TRBD2	TRBJ2-7	many	CASSLGGVEQYF	TGTGCCAGCAGTTTGGGAGGGGTCGAGCAGTACTTC